Listed here are 30 T cell receptor beta chains from one sample, sequenced in a study of T cell changes during pregnancy in multiple sclerosis (dated by TCRdb to between 2019 and 2020). Library preparation was by the immunoSEQ multiplex PCR assay. Here the immuneACCESS table is served through TCRdb, limited to in-frame sequences with V and J called. Missing clones are a known gap in these copies; in checked studies unresolved V genes cover under half, and the rest lacks a known reason. The sample data list fewer than 60,000 clones, and about 93% of these were observed just once. Roughly 0.4% of the sample goes to the ten largest clones. The source material was CD4+ T cells from peripheral blood mononuclear cells, sampled after pregnancy. The receptors were gathered from a female donor with multiple sclerosis, enrolled in a pregnancy study.

This chain links TRBV30 with TRBJ2-7; 14 nucleotides match TRBD2. J lost 3 bases, V lost 5 bases, and 3 bases had no gene match. This CDR3 has 14 residues. From germline, CDR1 is GTSNPN and CDR2 SVGIG (reference sequence). DNA for the CDR3: TGTGCCTGGGGACTAGCGGGAGGACTCTACGAGCAGTACTTC. It yields the protein CAWGLAGGLYEQYF.

The rearrangement uses TRBV6-5 and TRBJ1-2, with 9 nucleotides matching TRBD1. V lost 2 bases and J lost 4; bases outside the gene matches: 2. There are 14 residues in the CDR3. From germline, CDR1 is MNHEY and CDR2 SVGAGI. CDR3 coding DNA: TGTGCCAGCAGTTACGGGACAGGGCTCTATGGCTACACCTTC. Residues: CASSYGTGLYGYTF.

The rearrangement joins TRBV9 to TRBJ1-3; D is possibly TRBD1 (5 bases). Germline V gives CDR1 SGDLS, CDR2 YYNGEE. The CDR3 consists of 15 residues. V lost 4 bases and J lost 6, with 17 bases in between. CDR3 loop: CASSLRLGGENTIYF. The CDR3 DNA follows: TGTGCCAGCAGCCTCCGACTGGGGGGGGAAAACACCATATATTTT. The variable domain in full, completed from reference TRBV9 and TRBJ1-3, reads DSGVTQTPKHLITATGQRVTLRCSPRSGDLSVYWYQQSLDQGLQFLIQYYNGEERAKGNILERFSAQQFPDLHSELNLSSLELGDSALYFCASSLRLGGENTIYFGEGSWLTVV.

This clone occurred once. V is TRBV11-3 and J is TRBJ2-1; D uncertain. CDR3 length equals 12 residues. The germline CDR1 and CDR2 sequences are SGHNT and YENEEA. With 5 bases removed from V and 5 bases from J, the gap between germline ends came to 7 bases. DNA for the CDR3: TGTGCCAGCAGCGTTGACAACAATGAGCAGTTCTTC. Protein: CASSVDNNEQFF.

The genes are TRBV6-1 and TRBJ1-5, with a weak D call TRBD1 (5 bases). Trimming removed 3 bases from V and 5 bases from J, with 14 bases in between. Per germline, CDR1 MNHNS and CDR2 SASEGT. This CDR3 is 15 amino acids long. CDR3 amino acids: CASSDVGASDQPQHF. The CDR3 region has the DNA TGTGCCAGCAGTGATGTTGGGGCATCCGATCAGCCCCAGCATTTT.

J is TRBJ2-7 and V is TRBV29-1; the match to TRBD1 covers 8 bases. This CDR3 spans 14 amino acids. The J segment lost 5 bases and the V segment lost 5 bases, leaving 11 bases of the junction unmatched. The germline V gene encodes CDR1 SQVTM and CDR2 ANQGSEA. CDR3 in DNA: TGCAGCGTTTCGACAGGGGAAATCGGGAACGAGCAGTACTTC. This sequence encodes CSVSTGEIGNEQYF.

This clone was found once. V and J are TRBV28 and TRBJ2-2; 7 bases fit TRBD2. The CDR3 has 17 residues. CDR1 is MDHEN, CDR2 SYDVKM, per germline. V trimming: 2 bases; J trimming: 5 bases; junction bases outside the gene matches: 11. DNA for the CDR3: TGTGCCAGCAGTTTAAATGGGCTAGCGGAGAAGACCGGGGAGCTGTTTTTT. Amino acids: CASSLNGLAEKTGELFF.

The chain joins TRBV11-1 to TRBJ2-5; 7 bases match TRBD1. Germline V gene data show CDR1 as SGHAT and CDR2 as FQDESV (reference sequence). This CDR3 is 16 amino acids long. The V segment lost 4 bases and the J segment 1 base; nucleotides outside the gene matches: 9. DNA of the CDR3: TGTGCCAGCAGCTCCCCCAAGGGACAGACCCAAGAGACCCAGTACTTC. It encodes CASSSPKGQTQETQYF.

The rearrangement links TRBV18 to TRBJ2-3; TRBD2 aligns across 15 bases. The ends lost 3 bases at V and 1 base at J; junction bases unmatched: 5. The length of the CDR3 is 18 residues. Germline V lookup: CDR1 KGHSH, CDR2 LQKENI. The CDR3 sequence: CASSPPGLAGGGTDTQYF. In DNA form, the CDR3 reads TGTGCCAGCTCACCCCCGGGACTAGCGGGAGGCGGCACAGATACGCAGTATTTT.

J is TRBJ2-7 and V is TRBV6-5; the match to TRBD1 covers 7 bases. The CDR3 loop spans 15 amino acids. V lost 0 bases and J lost 2; bases outside the gene matches: 4. The V gene's germline CDR1 is MNHEY and CDR2 SVGAGI. CDR3 nucleotides: TGTGCCAGCAGTTACTCTCGGGACAGAACCTACGAGCAGTACTTC. It specifies CASSYSRDRTYEQYF.

Regarding this clone: At one end, the junction sequence differs from germline, possibly due to a read error. This sequence joins TRBV30 and TRBJ2-4; weak D call: TRBD1 (6 bases). Germline CDR1 reads GTSNPN; CDR2 reads SVGIG (reference sequence). The CDR3 is 13 residues long. Here the CDR3 reads CAWSLGIRDTQYF. CDR3 nucleotides: TGTGCTTGGAGCCTAGGGATCCGGGACACTCAGTACTTC.

The chain employs TRBV7-9 and TRBJ1-1; D possibly corresponds to TRBD1 (6 bases). The germline CDR1 and CDR2 sequences are SEHNR and FQNEAQ (reference sequence). Trimming took off 5 bases at V and 1 base at J, with 23 bases between the two ends. The CDR3 covers 18 residues. Written as DNA, the CDR3 is TGTGCCAGCAGCGCGAACTCCTTACGGACAGCCTCGAACACTGAAGCTTTCTTT. Encoded protein: CASSANSLRTASNTEAFF.

This chain joins TRBV19 and TRBJ1-3; 10 bases map to TRBD1. V gave up 6 bases and J gave up 2 bases; unmatched junction bases: 4. Germline V gene sequence: CDR1 LNHDA, CDR2 SQIVND (reference sequence). This CDR3 comprises 15 residues. The CDR3 loop is CASRTGTGAGNTIYF. As DNA, the CDR3 is TGTGCCAGTAGAACCGGGACAGGGGCTGGAAACACCATATATTTT.

CDR3 coding DNA: TGTGCCAGCAGCTTAAGGCGGGTAGCCGGGGAGCTGTTTTTT. It encodes CASSLRRVAGELFF. The chain joins TRBV7-2 to TRBJ2-2; a possible D gene is TRBD2 (5 bases). This CDR3 spans 14 amino acids. Germline CDR1 SGHTA, CDR2 FQGNSA. V was trimmed by 2 bases and J by 6 bases, leaving 10 bases between them.

The rearrangement links TRBV7-7 to TRBJ2-1; TRBD2 matches at 10 bases. With 1 base clipped from V and 10 bases from J, the junction kept 4 bases outside the gene matches. This CDR3 is built from 14 residues. Germline V gene lookup returns CDR1 SSHAT and CDR2 FNYEAQ (reference sequence). CDR3 bases: TGTGCCAGCAGCTTAGGCCTAGCGGGAGACGAGCAGTTCTTC. Its translation: CASSLGLAGDEQFF. The entire variable domain, with the rest obtained from reference TRBV7-7 and TRBJ2-1, is as follows: GAGVSQSPRYKVTKRGQDVTLRCDPISSHATLYWYQQALGQGPEFLTYFNYEAQPDKSGLPSDRFSAERPEGSISTLTIQRTEQRDSAMYRCASSLGLAGDEQFFGPGTRLTVL.

This chain links TRBV5-1 with TRBJ1-2; D not resolved. CDR3 length: 15 amino acids. Trimming shortened V by 2 bases and J by 0 bases, and 11 bases separated the two germline ends. Germline values: CDR1 SGHRS, CDR2 YFSETQ. This chain's CDR3 is CASSFSLQPNYGYTF. CDR3 DNA: TGCGCCAGCAGCTTCTCTTTACAGCCTAACTATGGCTACACCTTC.

The V gene is TRBV6-1, the J gene TRBJ2-1; 7 bases are a match to TRBD1. The junction had 18 bases not matched to a gene; V was cut back by 3 bases and J by 7 bases. CDR3 length: 18 amino acids. Germline lookup yields CDR1 MNHNS and CDR2 SASEGT. CDR3 in DNA: TGTGCCAGCAGTGACGGTGGCGGTGTAGGGGGCGCTTGGAATGAGCAGTTCTTC. Translation: CASSDGGGVGGAWNEQFF.

The V gene is TRBV27, the J gene TRBJ2-7; D is possibly TRBD2 (5 bases). The V end was cut by 5 bases, the J end by 2 bases, with 19 bases between. The V gene's germline CDR1 is MNHEY and CDR2 SMNVEV (reference sequence). The CDR3 is made up of 16 amino acids. The CDR3 is CASSPMDSSGPYEQYF. CDR3 bases: TGTGCCAGCAGTCCTATGGACTCCAGCGGACCCTACGAGCAGTACTTC.

The rearrangement joins TRBV5-1 to TRBJ2-4; D might be TRBD1 (6 bases). Trimming removed 3 bases at V and 0 bases at J, with 10 bases between. CDR1 and CDR2 (germline): SGHRS, YFSETQ. The CDR3 spans 15 residues. The CDR3 region has the DNA TGCGCCAGCAGCTCAGGGGTCCTAGCCAAAAACATTCAGTACTTC. It codes for CASSSGVLAKNIQYF. The variable domain in full, with the rest retrieved from reference TRBV5-1 and TRBJ2-4, is KAGVTQTPRYLIKTRGQQVTLSCSPISGHRSVSWYQQTPGQGLQFLFEYFSETQRNKGNFPGRFSGRQFSNSRSEMNVSTLELGDSALYLCASSSGVLAKNIQYFGAGTRLSVL.

This chain links TRBV2 with TRBJ2-7, with 8 bases lining up with TRBD2. From germline, CDR1 is SNHLY and CDR2 FYNNEI. CDR3 length: 15 residues. V shed 6 bases and J 1 base; nucleotides not matched to a gene: 8. CDR3 amino acids: CASSATSAMSYEQYF. Written as DNA, the CDR3 is TGTGCCAGCAGCGCGACTAGCGCCATGTCCTACGAGCAGTACTTC.

CDR3 loop: CASRDSLSGNEQFF. CDR3 nucleotides: TGTGCCAGCAGGGACTCCCTTTCTGGTAATGAGCAGTTCTTC. The gene calls are TRBV28 and TRBJ2-1, with TRBD2 as a possible D gene (5 bases). V was cut by 6 bases and J by 7 bases, with 16 bases left in between. Looked up from germline, CDR1 is MDHEN and CDR2 is SYDVKM. CDR3 size: 14 residues.

This clone has just one count. The chain recombines TRBV5-4 with TRBJ2-3, with TRBD2 matching over 13 bases. The CDR3 is made up of 16 amino acids. In germline, CDR1 is SGHNT, CDR2 YYREEE (reference sequence). V was clipped by 5 bases and J by 9 bases; unmatched bases: 12. CDR3 in amino acids: CASSPGTSGKIATQYF. The DNA for the CDR3 is TGTGCCAGCAGTCCGGGGACTAGCGGGAAAATAGCGACGCAGTATTTT.

The chain carries TRBV27 and TRBJ1-5; 8 bases align to TRBD1. Trimming took 6 bases from V and 4 from J; bases not matched to a gene: 8. The CDR3 spans 15 residues. CDR1 is MNHEY, CDR2 SMNVEV, per germline (reference sequence). Written as DNA, the CDR3 is TGTGCCAGCAGGGCCGGGACAGGAATGAATCAGCCCCAGCATTTT. Protein product: CASRAGTGMNQPQHF.

The V gene is TRBV6-1, the J gene TRBJ1-2; 7 bases agree with TRBD1. From germline, CDR1 is MNHNS and CDR2 SASEGT. J lost 1 base, V lost 1 base, and 6 bases had no gene match. CDR3 length equals 16 residues. CDR3 sequence reads: CASSEGWGQINYGYTF. The DNA of the CDR3 is TGTGCCAGCAGTGAAGGTTGGGGACAGATTAACTATGGCTACACCTTC.

The rearrangement uses TRBV5-1 and TRBJ2-7, with 10 bases matching TRBD2. Germline CDR1 is SGHRS and CDR2 is YFSETQ. The ends lost 0 bases at V and 6 bases at J; junction bases unmatched: 6. The CDR3 sequence is 15 residues long. The CDR3 protein is CASSLGLAGASEQYF. The CDR3 DNA reads TGCGCCAGCAGCTTGGGGCTAGCGGGAGCTTCCGAGCAGTACTTC. Full variable domain (missing parts from reference TRBV5-1 and TRBJ2-7): KAGVTQTPRYLIKTRGQQVTLSCSPISGHRSVSWYQQTPGQGLQFLFEYFSETQRNKGNFPGRFSGRQFSNSRSEMNVSTLELGDSALYLCASSLGLAGASEQYFGPGTRLTVT.

This rearrangement joins TRBV28 to TRBJ2-2, with TRBD2 matching over 8 bases. V lost 7 bases, J lost 9 bases, and 10 bases stayed unmatched. The CDR3 has 14 residues. The germline V gene encodes CDR1 MDHEN and CDR2 SYDVKM. The CDR3 bases are TGTGCCAGCAACGGGGGGGGTTTGGGCCGGGAGCTGTTTTTT. As protein: CASNGGGLGRELFF.

V and J are TRBV6-1 and TRBJ2-2; 12 nucleotides agree with TRBD2. Germline CDR1 MNHNS, CDR2 SASEGT. This CDR3 is 15 amino acids long. V trimming: 6 bases; J trimming: 8 bases; junction bases outside the gene matches: 7. CDR3 sequence reads: CASSGLAGISGELFF. DNA of the CDR3: TGTGCCAGCAGCGGACTAGCGGGAATCTCAGGGGAGCTGTTTTTT.

The chain joins TRBV2 to TRBJ2-3; D remains unclear. CDR1 and CDR2 (germline): SNHLY, FYNNEI. V was trimmed by 8 bases and J by 4 bases, leaving 10 bases between them. The CDR3 has 12 amino acids. Here the CDR3 DNA reads TGTGCCAGCGCAGTTGTACCAGATACGCAGTATTTT. It is translated as CASAVVPDTQYF.

J is TRBJ2-7 and V is TRBV15; a weak D match, TRBD2 (6 bases). The germline gives CDR1 LNHNV, CDR2 YYDKDF (reference sequence). The V and J ends lost 0 bases and 6 bases respectively, with 9 bases between them. The CDR3 contains 13 residues. The CDR3 sequence is CATSRDWGGEQYF. CDR3 DNA sequence: TGTGCCACCAGCAGAGATTGGGGAGGCGAGCAGTACTTC.

The chain is built from TRBV19 and TRBJ1-1; TRBD1 matches 7 bases. Germline CDR1 reads LNHDA; CDR2 reads SQIVND (reference sequence). V gave up 6 bases and J gave up 6 bases; unmatched junction bases: 7. This CDR3 region has 13 residues. The DNA for the CDR3 is TGTGCCAGTAGGACAGGGATGGGCTCTGAAGCTTTCTTT. Protein sequence: CASRTGMGSEAFF. Based on the CDR3 plus reference TRBV19 and TRBJ1-1, the full variable domain is DGGITQSPKYLFRKEGQNVTLSCEQNLNHDAMYWYRQDPGQGLRLIYYSQIVNDFQKGDIAEGYSVSREKKESFPLTVTSAQKNPTAFYLCASRTGMGSEAFFGQGTRLTVV.